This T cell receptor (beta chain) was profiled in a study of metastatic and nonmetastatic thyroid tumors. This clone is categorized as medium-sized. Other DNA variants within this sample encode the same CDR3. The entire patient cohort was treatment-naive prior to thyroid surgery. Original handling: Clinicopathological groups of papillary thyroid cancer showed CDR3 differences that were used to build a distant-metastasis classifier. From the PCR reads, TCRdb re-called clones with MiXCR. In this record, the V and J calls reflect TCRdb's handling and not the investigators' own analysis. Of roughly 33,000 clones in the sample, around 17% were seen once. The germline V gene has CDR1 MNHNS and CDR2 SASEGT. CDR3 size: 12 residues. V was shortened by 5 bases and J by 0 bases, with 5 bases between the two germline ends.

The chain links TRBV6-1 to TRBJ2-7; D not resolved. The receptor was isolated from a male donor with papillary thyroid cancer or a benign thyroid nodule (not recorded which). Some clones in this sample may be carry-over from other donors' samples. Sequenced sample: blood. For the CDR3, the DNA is TGTGCCAGCAGTAGTATCTCCTACGAGCAGTACTTC. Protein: CASSSISYEQYF.